This T cell receptor beta chain is drawn from a study of beta chain features in type 1 diabetes. Looking at the study overall: When patients were set against healthy donors, age, gender and cell yields were similar.

Reverse transcribing all isolated RNA meant expressed TCRB transcripts were sequenced. Only in-frame clones appear in the TCRdb table, and some are missing; sequencing was by immunoSEQ multiplex PCR. This sample has about 130,000 clones, with 9.2% found just once. The germline V and J ends were trimmed by 6 bases and 0 bases, with 8 bases remaining between them. The CDR3 totals 13 residues. Germline loops: CDR1 SGHVS, CDR2 FQNEAQ. Cells sorted by CD45RO/CCR7/CD25/CD127/CD95/CD27 comprised CD4+ naive, central memory, regulatory and stem cell-like memory cells. The sample taken for sequencing was central memory CD4+ T cells from blood. V usage is TRBV7-8 and J usage is TRBJ1-1; no firm D call. The sequence came from a man in his late teens or twenties in good health. CDR3 DNA: TGTGCCAGCAGACTCCTGTTGAACACTGAAGCTTTCTTT. Protein product: CASRLLLNTEAFF. The whole variable domain, filled in from reference TRBV7-8 and TRBJ1-1, reads GAGVSQSPRYKVAKRGQDVALRCDPISGHVSLFWYQQALGQGPEFLTYFQNEAQLDKSGLPSDRFFAERPEGSVSTLKIQRTQQEDSAVYLCASRLLLNTEAFFGQGTRLTVV.